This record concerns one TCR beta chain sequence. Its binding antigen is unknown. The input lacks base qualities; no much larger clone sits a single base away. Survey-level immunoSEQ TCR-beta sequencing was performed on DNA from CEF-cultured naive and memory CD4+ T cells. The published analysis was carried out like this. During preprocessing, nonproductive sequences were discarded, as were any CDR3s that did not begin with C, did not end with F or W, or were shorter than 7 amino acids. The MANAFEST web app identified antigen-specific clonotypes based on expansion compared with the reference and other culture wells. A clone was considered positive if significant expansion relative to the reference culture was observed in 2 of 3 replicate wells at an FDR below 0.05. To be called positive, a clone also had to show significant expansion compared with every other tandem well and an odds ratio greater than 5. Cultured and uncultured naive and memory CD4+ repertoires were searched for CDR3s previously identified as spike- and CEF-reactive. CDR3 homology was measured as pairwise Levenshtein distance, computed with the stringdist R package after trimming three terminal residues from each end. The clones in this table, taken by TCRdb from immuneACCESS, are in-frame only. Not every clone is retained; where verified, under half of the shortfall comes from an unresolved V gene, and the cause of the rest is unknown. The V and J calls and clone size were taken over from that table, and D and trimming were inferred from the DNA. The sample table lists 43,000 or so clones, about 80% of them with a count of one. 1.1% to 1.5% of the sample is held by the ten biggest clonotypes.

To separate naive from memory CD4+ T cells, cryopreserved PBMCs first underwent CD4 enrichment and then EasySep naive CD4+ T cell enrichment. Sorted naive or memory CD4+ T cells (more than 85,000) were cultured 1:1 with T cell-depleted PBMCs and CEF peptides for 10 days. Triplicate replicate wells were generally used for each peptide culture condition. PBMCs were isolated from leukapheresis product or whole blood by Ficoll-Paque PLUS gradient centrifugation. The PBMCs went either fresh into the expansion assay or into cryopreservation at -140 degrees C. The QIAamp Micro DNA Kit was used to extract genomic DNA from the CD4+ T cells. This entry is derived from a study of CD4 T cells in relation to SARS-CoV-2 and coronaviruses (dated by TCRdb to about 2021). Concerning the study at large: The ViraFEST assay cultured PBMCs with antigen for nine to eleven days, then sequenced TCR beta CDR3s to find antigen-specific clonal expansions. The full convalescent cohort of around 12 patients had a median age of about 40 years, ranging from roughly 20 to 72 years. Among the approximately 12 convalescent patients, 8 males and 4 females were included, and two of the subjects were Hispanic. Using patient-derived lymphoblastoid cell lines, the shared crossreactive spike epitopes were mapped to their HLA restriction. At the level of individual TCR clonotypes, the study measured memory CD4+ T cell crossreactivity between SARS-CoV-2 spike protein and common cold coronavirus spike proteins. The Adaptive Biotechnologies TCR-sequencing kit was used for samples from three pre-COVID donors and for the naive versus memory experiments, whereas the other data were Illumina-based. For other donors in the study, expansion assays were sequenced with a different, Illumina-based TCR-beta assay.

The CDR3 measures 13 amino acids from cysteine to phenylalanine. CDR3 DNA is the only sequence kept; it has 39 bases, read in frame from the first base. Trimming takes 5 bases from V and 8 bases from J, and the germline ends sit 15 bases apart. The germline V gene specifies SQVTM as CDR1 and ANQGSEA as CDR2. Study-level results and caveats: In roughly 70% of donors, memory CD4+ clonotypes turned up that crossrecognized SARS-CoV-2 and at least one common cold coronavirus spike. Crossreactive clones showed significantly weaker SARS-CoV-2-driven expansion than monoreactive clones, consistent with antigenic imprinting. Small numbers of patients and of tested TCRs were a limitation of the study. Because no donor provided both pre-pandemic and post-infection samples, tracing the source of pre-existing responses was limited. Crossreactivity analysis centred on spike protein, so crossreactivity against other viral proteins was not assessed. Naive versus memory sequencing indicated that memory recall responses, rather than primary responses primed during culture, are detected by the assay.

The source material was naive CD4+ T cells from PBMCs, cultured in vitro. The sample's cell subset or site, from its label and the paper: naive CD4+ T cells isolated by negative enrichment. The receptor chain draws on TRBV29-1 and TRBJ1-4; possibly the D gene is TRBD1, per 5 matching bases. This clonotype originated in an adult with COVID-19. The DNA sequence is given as TGCAGCGTTTGGACACAGGCCTGGGAAAAACTGTTTTTT. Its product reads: CSVWTQAWEKLFF.